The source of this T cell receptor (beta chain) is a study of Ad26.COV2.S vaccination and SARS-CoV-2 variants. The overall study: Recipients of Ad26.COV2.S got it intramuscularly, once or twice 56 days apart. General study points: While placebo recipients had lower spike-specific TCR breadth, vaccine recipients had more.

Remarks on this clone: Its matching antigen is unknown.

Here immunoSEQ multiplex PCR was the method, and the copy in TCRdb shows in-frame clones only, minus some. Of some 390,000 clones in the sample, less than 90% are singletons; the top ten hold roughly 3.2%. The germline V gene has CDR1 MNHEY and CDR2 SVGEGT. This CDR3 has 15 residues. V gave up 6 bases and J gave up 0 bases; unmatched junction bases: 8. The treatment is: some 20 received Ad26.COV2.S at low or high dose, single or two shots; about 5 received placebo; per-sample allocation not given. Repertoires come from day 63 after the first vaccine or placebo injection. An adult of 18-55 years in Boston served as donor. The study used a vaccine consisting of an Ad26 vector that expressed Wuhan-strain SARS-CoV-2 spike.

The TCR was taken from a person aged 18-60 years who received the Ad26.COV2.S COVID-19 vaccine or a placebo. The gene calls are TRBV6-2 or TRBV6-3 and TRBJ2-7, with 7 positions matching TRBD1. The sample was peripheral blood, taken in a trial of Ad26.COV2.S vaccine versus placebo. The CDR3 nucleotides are TGTGCCAGCAGCGCGGACAGGATCCTCTCCTACGAGCAGTACTTC. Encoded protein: CASSADRILSYEQYF.